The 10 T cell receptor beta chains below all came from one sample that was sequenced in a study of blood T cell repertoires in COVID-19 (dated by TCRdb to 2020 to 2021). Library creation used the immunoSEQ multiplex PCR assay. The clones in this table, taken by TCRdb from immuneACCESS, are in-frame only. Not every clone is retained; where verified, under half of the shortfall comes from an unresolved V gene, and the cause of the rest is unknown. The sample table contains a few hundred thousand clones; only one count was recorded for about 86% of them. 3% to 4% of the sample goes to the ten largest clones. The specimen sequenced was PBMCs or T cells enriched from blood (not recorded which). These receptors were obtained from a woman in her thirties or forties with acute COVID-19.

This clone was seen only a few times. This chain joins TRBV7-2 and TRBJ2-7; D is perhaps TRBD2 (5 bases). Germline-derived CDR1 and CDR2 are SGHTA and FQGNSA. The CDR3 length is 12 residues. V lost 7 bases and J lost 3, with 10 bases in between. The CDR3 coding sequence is TGTGCCAGCACGACTAACAACTACGAGCAGTACTTC. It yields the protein CASTTNNYEQYF.

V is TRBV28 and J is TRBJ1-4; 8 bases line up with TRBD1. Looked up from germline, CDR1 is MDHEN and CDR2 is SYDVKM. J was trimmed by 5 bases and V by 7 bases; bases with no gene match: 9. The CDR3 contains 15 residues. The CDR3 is CASTEGTGPNEKLFF. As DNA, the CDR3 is TGTGCCAGCACCGAGGGGACAGGACCGAATGAAAAACTGTTTTTT.

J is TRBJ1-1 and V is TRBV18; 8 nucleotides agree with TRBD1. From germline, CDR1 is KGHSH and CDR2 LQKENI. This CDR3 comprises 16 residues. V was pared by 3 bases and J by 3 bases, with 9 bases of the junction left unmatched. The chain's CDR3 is CASSPRDRPEHTEAFF. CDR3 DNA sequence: TGTGCCAGCTCACCTAGGGACAGGCCGGAGCACACTGAAGCTTTCTTT.

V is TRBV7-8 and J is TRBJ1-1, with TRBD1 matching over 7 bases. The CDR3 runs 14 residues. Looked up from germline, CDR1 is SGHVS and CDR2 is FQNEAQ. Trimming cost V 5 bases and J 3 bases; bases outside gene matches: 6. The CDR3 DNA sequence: TGTGCCAGCAGCGCTGACAGGGCTTACACTGAAGCTTTCTTT. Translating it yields CASSADRAYTEAFF.

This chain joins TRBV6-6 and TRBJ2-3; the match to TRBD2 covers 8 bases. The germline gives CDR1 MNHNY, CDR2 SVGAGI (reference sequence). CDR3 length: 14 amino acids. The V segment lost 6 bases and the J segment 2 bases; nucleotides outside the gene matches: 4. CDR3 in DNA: TGTGCCAGCAGGTCGGGACTAGTCACAGATACGCAGTATTTT. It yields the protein CASRSGLVTDTQYF.

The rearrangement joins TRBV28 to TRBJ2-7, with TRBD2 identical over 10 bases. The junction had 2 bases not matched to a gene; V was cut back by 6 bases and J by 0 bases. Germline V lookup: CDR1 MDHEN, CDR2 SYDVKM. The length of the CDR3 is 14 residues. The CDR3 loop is CASRPSGSSYEQYF. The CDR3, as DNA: TGTGCCAGCAGGCCTAGCGGGAGCTCCTACGAGCAGTACTTC.

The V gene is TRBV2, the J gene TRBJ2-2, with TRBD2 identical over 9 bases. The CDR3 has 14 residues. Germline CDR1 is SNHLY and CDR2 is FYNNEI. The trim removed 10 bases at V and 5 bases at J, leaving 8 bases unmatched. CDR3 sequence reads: CATRGGRDTGELFF. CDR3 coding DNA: TGTGCCACCAGGGGCGGGAGGGATACCGGGGAGCTGTTTTTT.

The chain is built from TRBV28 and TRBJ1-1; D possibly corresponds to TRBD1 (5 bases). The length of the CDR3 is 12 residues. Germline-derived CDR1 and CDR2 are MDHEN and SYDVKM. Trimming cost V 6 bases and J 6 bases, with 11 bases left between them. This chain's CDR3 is CASRGGTPEAFF. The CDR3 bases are TGTGCCAGCAGAGGAGGGACCCCTGAAGCTTTCTTT.

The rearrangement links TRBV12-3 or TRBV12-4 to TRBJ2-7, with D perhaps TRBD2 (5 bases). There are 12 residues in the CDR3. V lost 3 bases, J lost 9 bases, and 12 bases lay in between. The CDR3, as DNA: TGTGCCAGCAGTTTGCGGCTAGCAGGGCAGTACTTC. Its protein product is CASSLRLAGQYF.

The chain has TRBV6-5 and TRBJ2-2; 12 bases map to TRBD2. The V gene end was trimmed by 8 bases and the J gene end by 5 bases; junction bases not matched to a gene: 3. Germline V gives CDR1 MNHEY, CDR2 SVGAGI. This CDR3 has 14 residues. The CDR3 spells CASLAGGGTGELFF. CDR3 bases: TGTGCCAGCCTAGCGGGAGGGGGGACCGGGGAGCTGTTTTTT.